The next 28 T cell receptor beta chains were all read from a single sample in a study of T cells of healthy individuals (dated by TCRdb to 2017 to 2018). Library creation used 5' RACE. The instrument was an Illumina MiSeq. TCRdb ran its own pipeline on the public reads, namely fastp trimming at Q25 and MiXCR clone calling, and kept in-frame beta chains. Entries that share a CDR3 protein sequence are merged under the most common genes and DNA. This sample comprises approximately 50,000 distinct CDR3 sequences, roughly 14% of them detected only once. Roughly 16% of the sample goes to the ten largest clones. The receptors here all came from a human donor in good health.

The genes are TRBV7-9 and TRBJ2-5; perhaps TRBD1 as D (6 bases). With 1 base removed from V and 5 bases from J, the gap between germline ends came to 11 bases. CDR1 and CDR2 from the germline V gene are SEHNR and FQNEAQ (reference sequence). There are 14 residues in the CDR3. The CDR3 coding sequence is TGTGCCAGCAGCTTAGAACAGGGCCAGGAGACCCAGTACTTC. Its translation: CASSLEQGQETQYF.

This clonotype has at least ten counts. The V gene is TRBV30, the J gene TRBJ1-5, with D unclear. The germline CDR1 and CDR2 sequences are GTSNPN and SVGIG (reference sequence). Deletions cut 1 base from V and 3 bases from J, with 10 bases between. This CDR3 is 14 amino acids long. The CDR3 loop reads CAWSGWQVNQPQHF. DNA of the CDR3: TGTGCCTGGAGTGGGTGGCAAGTCAATCAGCCCCAGCATTTT.

This clonotype was counted many times. V gene TRBV6-6 combines with J gene TRBJ2-7; D gene ambiguous. V lost 6 bases, J lost 6 bases, and 12 bases lay in between. This CDR3 contains 12 residues. Germline loops: CDR1 MNHNY, CDR2 SVGAGI (reference sequence). CDR3 in amino acids: CASSSTKSEQYF. As DNA, the CDR3 is TGTGCCAGCAGCTCCACCAAGAGCGAGCAGTACTTC.

This clonotype turned up a few times. CDR3 coding DNA: TGTGCCAGCAGTTACTCGGAGTCCAGGGTCGGTGAGCAGTTCTTC. It is translated as CASSYSESRVGEQFF. This chain links TRBV6-6 with TRBJ2-1, with D possibly being TRBD1 (5 bases). From germline, CDR1 is MNHNY and CDR2 SVGAGI (reference sequence). The CDR3 has 15 residues. V was shortened by 0 bases and J by 9 bases, with 15 bases between the two germline ends.

This clonotype was detected ten times or more. V gene TRBV12-5 combines with J gene TRBJ2-7; D gene ambiguous. The CDR3 runs to 13 residues. V dropped 1 base and J dropped 0 bases, with 4 bases sitting between them. Germline V CDR1 and CDR2: LGHNT, FRNRAP. The CDR3 region has the DNA TGTGCTAGTGGTTTGGACAGCTCCTACGAGCAGTACTTC. This sequence encodes CASGLDSSYEQYF.

J is TRBJ2-3 and V is TRBV2; 14 bases fit TRBD2. This CDR3 has 16 residues. The trim removed 4 bases at V and 1 base at J, leaving 1 base unmatched. Germline CDR1 and CDR2: SNHLY and FYNNEI. Written as DNA, the CDR3 is TGTGCCAGCAGTGGGGGACTAGCGGGAGGCACAGATACGCAGTATTTT. This encodes CASSGGLAGGTDTQYF. Combining the CDR3 with reference TRBV2 and TRBJ2-3 gives the whole variable domain EPEVTQTPSHQVTQMGQEVILRCVPISNHLYFYWYRQILGQKVEFLVSFYNNEISEKSEIFDDQFSVERPDGSNFTLKIRSTKLEDSAMYFCASSGGLAGGTDTQYFGPGTRLTVL.

This clonotype occurred a few times. The V and J genes are TRBV7-2 and TRBJ2-2; 9 nucleotides match TRBD1. The CDR3 totals 17 residues. After removal of 5 bases from V and 4 bases from J, the junction contained 11 bases not matched to a gene. Germline-derived CDR1 and CDR2 are SGHTA and FQGNSA. CDR3 bases: TGTGCCAGCAGCCCGCCGGGACAGGGCCTCCTCACCGGGGAGCTGTTTTTT. Translated: CASSPPGQGLLTGELFF.

There are many counts of this clonotype. The chain has TRBV4-1 and TRBJ2-7; D is unresolved. Trimming cost V 0 bases and J 4 bases, with 13 bases left between them. The germline gives CDR1 MGHRA, CDR2 YSYEKL. The CDR3 runs to 15 residues. CDR3 protein: CASSQDMGRPYEQYF. For the CDR3, the DNA is TGCGCCAGCAGCCAAGATATGGGTAGGCCATACGAGCAGTACTTC.

This clonotype has at least ten counts. CDR3 DNA: TGTGCCAGCAGCTTAGTCGCGGGAAATAATTCACCCCTCCACTTT. It specifies CASSLVAGNNSPLHF. This chain connects TRBV7-2 to TRBJ1-6; D is uncertain. Trimming left V 1 base short and J 5 bases short, with 9 bases between. Germline V gene sequence: CDR1 SGHTA, CDR2 FQGNSA. This CDR3 is built from 15 residues.

This clonotype was detected only a few times. The chain is built from TRBV29-1 and TRBJ2-7; maybe TRBD1 (5 bases). V lost 7 bases to trimming and J lost 4 bases, with 8 bases between them. CDR3 size: 10 residues. The germline V gene encodes CDR1 SQVTM and CDR2 ANQGSEA. CDR3 coding DNA: TGCAGCGACAGGTTTTACGAGCAGTACTTC. The encoded protein is CSDRFYEQYF.

Many counts were recorded for this clonotype. The V gene is TRBV29-1, the J gene TRBJ2-2, with 8 positions matching TRBD2. CDR3 length equals 14 residues. J lost 5 bases, V lost 4 bases, and 6 bases had no gene match. Germline CDR1 and CDR2: SQVTM and ANQGSEA. CDR3: CSVVAGTFTGELFF. CDR3 nucleotides: TGCAGCGTTGTAGCGGGAACCTTTACCGGGGAGCTGTTTTTT.

V usage is TRBV9 and J usage is TRBJ2-2; D possibly corresponds to TRBD2 (6 bases). The germline CDR1 and CDR2 sequences are SGDLS and YYNGEE. The CDR3 is made up of 16 amino acids. Trimming removed 0 bases from V and 0 bases from J, with 9 bases in between. CDR3 coding DNA: TGTGCCAGCAGCGTAGAAGGAGGGGCGAACACCGGGGAGCTGTTTTTT. Encoded protein: CASSVEGGANTGELFF.

The table lists this clonotype with a count of one. V usage is TRBV6-2 or TRBV6-3 and J usage is TRBJ2-2, with D perhaps TRBD1 (6 bases). CDR3 length: 14 amino acids. CDR1 and CDR2 from the germline V gene are MNHEY and SVGEGT. The V gene lost 6 bases and the J gene lost 7 bases, with 15 bases spanning the gap. The CDR3 here is CASSRNRVGGELFF. The CDR3 DNA reads as TGTGCCAGCAGCAGAAACAGGGTGGGCGGGGAGCTGTTTTTT.

This clonotype was seen at least ten times. The CDR3 DNA is TGCAGCGTTAGGGGGGACGGTGGCTACACCTTC. Its protein is CSVRGDGGYTF. The genes are TRBV29-1 and TRBJ1-2, with a weak D call TRBD1 (6 bases). The CDR3 totals 11 residues. From germline, CDR1 is SQVTM and CDR2 ANQGSEA. Trimming stripped 5 bases from V and 7 bases from J, with 11 bases between.

This clonotype was detected ten times or more. V is TRBV10-3 and J is TRBJ1-1; no clear D gene. CDR1 is ENHRY and CDR2 is SYGVKD in the germline V gene. The CDR3 has 14 amino acids. The germline V and J ends were trimmed by 11 bases and 5 bases, with 21 bases remaining between them. The CDR3 DNA follows: TGTGCCTCTAAACCGGACCTTGGAGGGACTGAAGCTTTCTTT. Encoded protein: CASKPDLGGTEAFF.

This clonotype has only a few counts. The chain uses TRBV29-1 and TRBJ1-2; the D gene is possibly TRBD1 (6 bases). CDR1 and CDR2 (germline): SQVTM, ANQGSEA. CDR3 length equals 14 residues. V was cut by 8 bases and J by 5 bases, with 21 bases left in between. This CDR3 reads CSPGVETGGYGYTF. CDR3 in DNA: TGCAGCCCCGGGGTGGAGACAGGAGGATATGGCTACACCTTC.

The table lists this clonotype with many counts. This rearrangement joins TRBV7-2 to TRBJ1-4; the D is unclear. The germline V gene encodes CDR1 SGHTA and CDR2 FQGNSA. The CDR3 contains 14 residues. The germline V and J ends were trimmed by 0 bases and 7 bases, with 9 bases remaining between them. The CDR3 sequence: CASSLANRGEKLFF. The CDR3 bases are TGTGCCAGCAGCTTAGCTAACCGGGGTGAAAAACTGTTTTTT.

This chain connects TRBV6-5 to TRBJ2-4; 8 bases map to TRBD2. The germline V gene has CDR1 MNHEY and CDR2 SVGAGI. The J segment lost 4 bases and the V segment lost 0 bases, leaving 5 bases of the junction unmatched. This CDR3 region has 16 residues. The CDR3 nucleotides are TGTGCCAGCAGTTACTCGGGGACGGGAGGGAAAAACATTCAGTACTTC. This encodes CASSYSGTGGKNIQYF.

This clonotype was counted ten times or more. The gene calls are TRBV4-1 and TRBJ2-2; TRBD2 might be the D (6 bases). CDR3 length equals 14 residues. The germline gives CDR1 MGHRA, CDR2 YSYEKL. V lost 6 bases and J lost 7, with 15 bases in between. CDR3 residues: CASRRDLYFGELFF. In DNA, the CDR3 is TGCGCCAGCAGGCGGGACTTATACTTCGGGGAGCTGTTTTTT.

Points on this clonotype: A much larger clone lies a single base off, so this may be a read error. The chain employs TRBV6-5 and TRBJ1-1; D gene unclear. The CDR3 is 14 amino acids. In germline, CDR1 is MNHEY, CDR2 SVGAGI. CDR3 nucleotides: TGTGCCAGCAGTTATGGTGGGATAGCCACTGAAGCTCTCTTT. This encodes CASSYGGIATEALF.

The chain links TRBV11-2 to TRBJ2-3, with a weak D call TRBD2 (6 bases). Germline values: CDR1 SGHAT, CDR2 FQNNGV. The CDR3 sequence is 15 residues long. Trimming removed 8 bases at V and 0 bases at J, with 15 bases between. The CDR3 sequence is CASGSLRGSTDTQYF. The DNA for the CDR3 is TGTGCCAGCGGATCTCTCCGGGGGAGCACAGATACGCAGTATTTT. Based on the CDR3 plus reference TRBV11-2 and TRBJ2-3, the full variable domain is EAGVAQSPRYKIIEKRQSVAFWCNPISGHATLYWYQQILGQGPKLLIQFQNNGVVDDSQLPKDRFSAERLKGVDSTLKIQPAKLEDSAVYLCASGSLRGSTDTQYFGPGTRLTVL.

The table lists this clonotype with a few counts. The V and J genes are TRBV5-6 and TRBJ2-5; 10 bases line up with TRBD2. V gave up 1 base and J gave up 2 bases; unmatched junction bases: 5. Germline assignment: CDR1 SGHDT and CDR2 YYEEEE. This CDR3 has 16 residues. CDR3 in amino acids: CASSLLSSGGQETQYF. The CDR3 DNA is TGTGCCAGCAGCTTGTTGAGTAGCGGGGGGCAAGAGACCCAGTACTTC.

This clonotype was counted many times. The chain combines TRBV5-4 with TRBJ2-2; D is possibly TRBD1 or TRBD2 (5 bases each). CDR1 is SGHNT and CDR2 is YYREEE in the germline V gene (reference sequence). V gave up 2 bases and J gave up 2 bases, with 13 bases separating them. The CDR3 is made up of 16 amino acids. The CDR3 loop reads CASSFLGTENTGELFF. The CDR3 nucleotides are TGTGCCAGCAGCTTTCTCGGGACGGAAAACACCGGGGAGCTGTTTTTT.

Remarks on this clonotype: The junction and the germline gene differ at one end; a read error may be behind it. The gene calls are TRBV2 and TRBJ2-2, with D uncertain. This CDR3 has 13 residues. Germline loops: CDR1 SNHLY, CDR2 FYNNEI. CDR3: CVSRSAWTGELFF. The CDR3 nucleotides are TGTGTCAGCAGGTCAGCCTGGACCGGGGAGCTGTTTTTT.

This clonotype was counted between two and nine times. V and J are TRBV20-1 and TRBJ1-1; TRBD1 might be the D (5 bases). The germline gives CDR1 DFQATT, CDR2 SNEGSKA (reference sequence). The CDR3 has 13 amino acids. The ends were cut back, 3 bases at V and 4 bases at J, with 12 bases in the middle. The CDR3 loop reads CSARGGEGTEAFF. The CDR3 DNA is TGCAGTGCTAGGGGGGGGGAGGGCACTGAAGCTTTCTTT.

V and J are TRBV24-1 and TRBJ2-3, with TRBD2 as a possible D gene (5 bases). With 4 bases removed from V and 4 bases from J, the gap between germline ends came to 20 bases. The germline gives CDR1 KGHDR, CDR2 SFDVKD. The CDR3 runs 17 residues. The CDR3 is CATSDPLALNHADTQYF. The CDR3 DNA reads TGTGCCACCAGTGACCCCCTAGCACTGAATCATGCAGATACGCAGTATTTT.

This clonotype was seen a few times. The CDR3 spells CASSQDAGAGLYF. DNA of the CDR3: TGCGCCAGCAGCCAAGATGCCGGCGCAGGTTTGTACTTC. The chain is built from TRBV4-3 and TRBJ2-7; the D is unclear. The CDR3 loop spans 13 amino acids. V was pared by 0 bases and J by 12 bases, with 15 bases between. CDR1 and CDR2 from the germline V gene are LGHNA and YSLEER.

With regard to this clonotype: This may be a read error, as it is one base from a much larger clone. The genes are TRBV9 and TRBJ1-1; the D gene is possibly TRBD1 (5 bases). The CDR3 is 16 residues long. Trimming stripped 0 bases from V and 6 bases from J, with 18 bases between. CDR1 SGDLS and CDR2 YYNGEE come from the germline V gene. Here the CDR3 DNA reads TGTGCCAGCAGCGTAGCACAGGTGCCTTCGCCCGCTGAAGCTTTCTTT. Translated: CASSVAQVPSPAEAFF.